This section outlines one T cell receptor (beta chain) sequence together with its context. Trimming cost V 0 bases and J 2 bases; bases outside gene matches: 9. CDR1 and CDR2 (germline): LGHNA, YSLEER. CDR3 length: 18 amino acids. The record originates from a study of T cells in Graves' hyperthyroidism and ophthalmopathy. Using RNA transcripts as the source, TCR beta CDR3 regions were amplified. Primed by the HTBI set, a first-round RT-PCR was run on the TCR CDR3. From the multiplex PCR reads, TCRdb called clonotypes with MiXCR, one entry per CDR3 protein. The data show about 500,000 distinct CDR3 sequences, with 15% to 20% seen just once and approximately 30% held by the top ten.

The source of this sequence is a woman in her 30s with Graves' ophthalmopathy. This chain connects TRBV4-3 to TRBJ2-3, with 9 nucleotides matching TRBD1. Sequencing used blood. CDR3 in amino acids: CASSQEALGQGLTDTQYF. The CDR3 coding sequence is TGCGCCAGCAGCCAAGAGGCGCTCGGACAGGGGCTCACAGATACGCAGTATTTT.